Following are 27 T cell receptor beta chains from one sample sequenced in a study of blood T cell repertoires in COVID-19. Assay used: immunoSEQ multiplex PCR; TCRdb lists only in-frame clones, some missing. Seen here are a few hundred thousand clones, around 85% observed once, and the top ten hold roughly 3.9%. Sequenced material: peripheral blood. These receptors all come from a woman younger than 30 with acute or convalescent COVID-19.

The chain recombines TRBV3-1 (or the pseudogene TRBV3-2) with TRBJ1-3; 7 bases are shared with TRBD1. J gave up 8 bases and V 6 bases, and 13 bases lay outside the gene matches. The V gene's germline CDR1 is LGHDT and CDR2 YNNKEL (reference sequence). This CDR3 comprises 15 residues. This CDR3 reads CASRLLGGVSDTIYF. The CDR3 bases are TGTGCCAGCAGACTACTAGGGGGCGTATCAGACACCATATATTTT.

The chain recombines TRBV5-1 with TRBJ2-5; TRBD2 might be the D (6 bases). This CDR3 contains 15 residues. Deletions cut 0 bases from V and 2 bases from J, with 11 bases between. In germline, CDR1 is SGHRS, CDR2 YFSETQ. The CDR3 region has the DNA TGCGCCAGCAGCTTGGGGGCAGGGAGGCAAGAGACCCAGTACTTC. Its protein is CASSLGAGRQETQYF.

The chain couples TRBV5-4 to TRBJ2-1; 8 positions agree with TRBD1. Losses at the gene ends were 3 bases for V and 4 bases for J; bases not matched to a gene: 6. The CDR3 totals 15 residues. The germline V gene has CDR1 SGHNT and CDR2 YYREEE (reference sequence). In nucleotides, the CDR3 is TGTGCCAGCAGCTCAACAGGGGGTCGATACAATGAGCAGTTCTTC. This encodes CASSSTGGRYNEQFF.

The rearrangement uses TRBV10-2 and TRBJ1-6, with 8 bases that match TRBD1. Germline assignment: CDR1 WSHSY and CDR2 SAAADI. V lost 10 bases to trimming and J lost 10 bases; unmatched junction nucleotides: 9. The CDR3 length is 13 residues. The CDR3 protein is CATQDRVESPLHF. DNA of the CDR3: TGCGCCACCCAGGACAGGGTCGAGTCACCCCTCCACTTT.

In DNA, the CDR3 is TGTGCCAGCAGCTTGGGAGGGAACACTGAAGCTTTCTTT. Protein product: CASSLGGNTEAFF. The chain links TRBV11-1 to TRBJ1-1; D unresolved. V was clipped by 3 bases and J by 1 base, with 6 bases between them. CDR3 length equals 13 residues. The V gene's germline CDR1 is SGHAT and CDR2 FQDESV (reference sequence).

This clone was found once. The CDR3: CAWRGGSGFQLAKNIQYF. The CDR3 DNA is TGTGCCTGGAGGGGAGGTTCGGGCTTTCAACTAGCCAAAAACATTCAGTACTTC. V and J are TRBV30 and TRBJ2-4; tentatively, D is TRBD2 (6 bases). The germline V and J ends were trimmed by 3 bases and 0 bases, with 21 bases remaining between them. The CDR3 contains 18 residues. From germline, CDR1 is GTSNPN and CDR2 SVGIG (reference sequence). Together with reference TRBV30 and TRBJ2-4, the CDR3 gives the full variable domain: SQTIHQWPATLVQPVGSPLSLECTVEGTSNPNLYWYRQAAGRGLQLLFYSVGIGQISSEVPQNLSASRPQDRQFILSSKKLLLSDSGFYLCAWRGGSGFQLAKNIQYFGAGTRLSVL.

The chain is built from TRBV3-1 (or the pseudogene TRBV3-2) and TRBJ1-1, with TRBD1 matching 9 bases. The CDR3 has 14 amino acids. Trimming at V came to 4 bases and at J to 3 bases, leaving 3 bases not matched to a gene. Germline V gives CDR1 LGHDT, CDR2 YNNKEL (reference sequence). The CDR3 reads CASSRGQGYTEAFF. CDR3 bases: TGTGCCAGCAGCCGAGGACAGGGGTACACTGAAGCTTTCTTT.

V and J are TRBV25-1 and TRBJ2-5; the match to TRBD2 covers 13 bases. Looked up from germline, CDR1 is MGHDK and CDR2 is SYGVNS. The CDR3 totals 16 residues. The trim removed 3 bases at V and 2 bases at J, leaving 3 bases unmatched. CDR3 residues: CASSDPGLAGQETQYF. The CDR3 DNA is TGTGCCAGCAGTGATCCGGGACTAGCGGGACAAGAGACCCAGTACTTC.

The chain uses TRBV6-5 and TRBJ2-1; a weak D match, TRBD1 (5 bases). With 5 bases removed from V and 10 bases from J, the gap between germline ends came to 15 bases. The CDR3 is made up of 13 amino acids. CDR1 MNHEY and CDR2 SVGAGI come from the germline V gene. CDR3 in amino acids: CASSTIQEIEQFF. CDR3 coding DNA: TGTGCCAGCAGTACAATACAGGAGATAGAGCAGTTCTTC.

The CDR3 spells CASSLYPGGNQPQHF. The CDR3 bases are TGTGCCAGCAGTTTATACCCAGGGGGGAATCAGCCCCAGCATTTT. The chain joins TRBV27 to TRBJ1-5, with 7 bases that match TRBD1. The CDR3 spans 15 residues. Germline lookup yields CDR1 MNHEY and CDR2 SMNVEV (reference sequence). J gave up 4 bases and V 1 base, and 4 bases lay outside the gene matches.

The genes are TRBV7-9 and TRBJ1-1; D remains ambiguous. This CDR3 is built from 14 residues. Germline assignment: CDR1 SEHNR and CDR2 FQNEAQ (reference sequence). V lost 0 bases, J lost 1 base, and 6 bases lay in between. CDR3: CASSLALGNTEAFF. The CDR3 bases are TGTGCCAGCAGCTTAGCGCTAGGGAACACTGAAGCTTTCTTT.

This clone was seen more than once but under ten times. The rearrangement uses TRBV7-9 and TRBJ2-3; 8 nucleotides line up with TRBD1. The germline V gene encodes CDR1 SEHNR and CDR2 FQNEAQ (reference sequence). The CDR3 contains 16 residues. V lost 5 bases and J lost 4; bases outside the gene matches: 11. CDR3 sequence: CASSPFNGQGPDTQYF. CDR3 in DNA: TGTGCCAGCAGCCCCTTTAATGGACAGGGCCCAGATACGCAGTATTTT.

The chain combines TRBV19 with TRBJ2-5; D may be TRBD2 (7 bases). V dropped 7 bases and J dropped 1 base, with 16 bases sitting between them. Germline CDR1 and CDR2: LNHDA and SQIVND (reference sequence). The CDR3 consists of 15 residues. The CDR3 nucleotides read TGTGCCAGTACCGAGAGGGGGGGTCCCCAAGAGACCCAGTACTTC. It encodes CASTERGGPQETQYF.

V is TRBV11-2 and J is TRBJ2-2, with a tentative D call TRBD2 (6 bases). V dropped 5 bases and J dropped 8 bases, with 12 bases sitting between them. CDR3 length equals 13 residues. Germline CDR1 reads SGHAT; CDR2 reads FQNNGV. In nucleotides, the CDR3 is TGTGCCAGCAGCCCCGGACTACTTGGGGAGCTGTTTTTT. Its translation is CASSPGLLGELFF.

The V gene is TRBV5-1, the J gene TRBJ1-2, with D possibly being TRBD1 (6 bases). The V gene lost 7 bases and the J gene lost 3 bases, with 16 bases spanning the gap. The germline CDR1 and CDR2 sequences are SGHRS and YFSETQ. The CDR3 runs 14 residues. This CDR3 reads CASSQGSWDYGYTF. Written as DNA, the CDR3 is TGCGCCAGCTCGCAGGGGAGTTGGGACTATGGCTACACCTTC.

This chain links TRBV30 with TRBJ1-3; the D gene is possibly TRBD1 (6 bases). The V gene lost 5 bases and the J gene lost 7 bases, with 15 bases spanning the gap. The CDR3 is made up of 13 amino acids. Germline V lookup: CDR1 GTSNPN, CDR2 SVGIG (reference sequence). The CDR3 DNA reads TGTGCCTGGGCTCCTACGGGGGGCAACACCATATATTTT. This gives the protein CAWAPTGGNTIYF.

The chain uses TRBV9 and TRBJ1-4; 7 positions agree with TRBD1. This CDR3 region has 14 residues. The ends lost 4 bases at V and 4 bases at J; junction bases unmatched: 4. Germline V gives CDR1 SGDLS, CDR2 YYNGEE. The CDR3 region is CASSLRDSNEKLFF. CDR3 bases: TGTGCCAGCAGCCTCCGGGACAGTAATGAAAAACTGTTTTTT.

The V call is TRBV19, the J call TRBJ1-4, with 8 bases matching TRBD1. The trim removed 5 bases at V and 7 bases at J, leaving 6 bases unmatched. Germline CDR1 reads LNHDA; CDR2 reads SQIVND (reference sequence). This CDR3 is built from 14 residues. For the CDR3, the DNA is TGTGCCAGTAGTCTCCGGACAGGGTTTGAAAAACTGTTTTTT. This sequence encodes CASSLRTGFEKLFF. Using reference TRBV19 and TRBJ1-4 for the parts outside the CDR3, the full variable domain is DGGITQSPKYLFRKEGQNVTLSCEQNLNHDAMYWYRQDPGQGLRLIYYSQIVNDFQKGDIAEGYSVSREKKESFPLTVTSAQKNPTAFYLCASSLRTGFEKLFFGSGTQLSVL.

The chain has TRBV28 and TRBJ1-4; no clear D gene. V lost 8 bases, J lost 8 bases, and 12 bases lay in between. Germline lookup yields CDR1 MDHEN and CDR2 SYDVKM. The CDR3 has 12 amino acids. CDR3 in DNA: TGTGCCAGCGCGGGCAGCGTAGAAAAACTGTTTTTT. Encoded protein: CASAGSVEKLFF.

In DNA, the CDR3 is TGTGCCATCAGTGGACAGGGGAACACCATATATTTT. Translated, it gives CAISGQGNTIYF. V usage is TRBV10-3 and J usage is TRBJ1-3, with 8 bases lining up with TRBD1. This CDR3 is built from 12 residues. V was pared by 4 bases and J by 7 bases, with 0 bases of the junction left unmatched. The germline V gene has CDR1 ENHRY and CDR2 SYGVKD.

V and J are TRBV9 and TRBJ2-1; 16 nucleotides agree with TRBD2. With 4 bases clipped from V and 6 bases from J, the junction kept 4 bases outside the gene matches. Germline V CDR1 and CDR2: SGDLS, YYNGEE. The CDR3 is 16 residues long. CDR3 sequence reads: CASSPGTSGGANEQFF. For the CDR3, the DNA is TGTGCCAGCAGCCCCGGGACTAGCGGGGGGGCCAATGAGCAGTTCTTC.

J is TRBJ1-4 and V is TRBV5-8; perhaps TRBD1 as D (5 bases). This CDR3 region has 11 residues. V gave up 8 bases and J gave up 7 bases, with 9 bases separating them. The germline V gene encodes CDR1 SGHTS and CDR2 YDEGEE. CDR3 residues: CASGAGEKLFF. CDR3 nucleotides: TGTGCCAGTGGGGCAGGTGAAAAACTGTTTTTT.

The sample holds a few counts of this clone. The chain recombines TRBV2 with TRBJ2-7; 11 positions match TRBD2. The V gene end was trimmed by 6 bases and the J gene end by 0 bases; junction bases not matched to a gene: 1. The germline V gene encodes CDR1 SNHLY and CDR2 FYNNEI. The CDR3 is 14 amino acids. The DNA for the CDR3 is TGTGCCAGCAGCACTAGCGGGAGCTCCTACGAGCAGTACTTC. This codes for CASSTSGSSYEQYF.

The DNA of the CDR3 is TGTGCCAGCAGCTACGATACGCAGTATTTT. This encodes CASSYDTQYF. The chain joins TRBV2 to TRBJ2-3; D is ambiguous. Germline V gene sequence: CDR1 SNHLY, CDR2 FYNNEI. V was clipped by 6 bases and J by 6 bases, with 4 bases between them. The CDR3 length is 10 residues. Based on the CDR3 plus reference TRBV2 and TRBJ2-3, the full variable domain is EPEVTQTPSHQVTQMGQEVILRCVPISNHLYFYWYRQILGQKVEFLVSFYNNEISEKSEIFDDQFSVERPDGSNFTLKIRSTKLEDSAMYFCASSYDTQYFGPGTRLTVL.

The V gene is TRBV19, the J gene TRBJ1-2; 7 nucleotides match TRBD1. CDR1 and CDR2 (germline): LNHDA, SQIVND (reference sequence). The CDR3 spans 16 residues. V was clipped by 3 bases and J by 5 bases; unmatched bases: 12. The CDR3 region is CASSISPTGESYGYTF. As DNA, the CDR3 is TGTGCCAGTAGTATCTCCCCCACAGGGGAATCTTATGGCTACACCTTC.

The chain is built from TRBV15 and TRBJ1-3, with a tentative D call TRBD1 (5 bases). The CDR3 length is 18 residues. Trimming took 2 bases from V and 7 from J, leaving 24 bases between them. The germline V gene has CDR1 LNHNV and CDR2 YYDKDF (reference sequence). CDR3 sequence: CATSRNLKTDDNWNTIYF. The CDR3 DNA reads TGTGCCACCAGCAGAAACCTTAAGACAGATGATAATTGGAACACCATATATTTT.

V is TRBV4-1 and J is TRBJ1-2, with 7 positions matching TRBD1. CDR1 is MGHRA, CDR2 YSYEKL, per germline. The CDR3 totals 16 residues. V gave up 1 base and J gave up 2 bases; unmatched junction bases: 7. In nucleotides, the CDR3 is TGCGCCAGCAGCCAAGCTCTGACAGGGACCAACTATGGCTACACCTTC. Residues: CASSQALTGTNYGYTF.